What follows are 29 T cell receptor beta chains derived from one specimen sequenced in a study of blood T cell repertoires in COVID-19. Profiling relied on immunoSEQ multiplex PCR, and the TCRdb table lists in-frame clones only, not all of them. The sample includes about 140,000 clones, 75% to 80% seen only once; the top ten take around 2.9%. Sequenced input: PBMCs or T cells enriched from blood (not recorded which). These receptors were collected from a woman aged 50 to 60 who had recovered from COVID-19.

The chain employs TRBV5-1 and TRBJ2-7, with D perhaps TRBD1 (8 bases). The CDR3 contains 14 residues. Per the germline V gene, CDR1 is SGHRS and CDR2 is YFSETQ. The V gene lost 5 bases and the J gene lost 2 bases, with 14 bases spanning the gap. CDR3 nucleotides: TGCGCCAGCAGTAGGGAGGGACAGGCCTACGAGCAGTACTTC. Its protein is CASSREGQAYEQYF.

The CDR3, as DNA: TGTGCCATCAGTGAGTCAGGCACATCAGGGGAAAAACTGTTTTTT. Translation: CAISESGTSGEKLFF. V usage is TRBV10-3 and J usage is TRBJ1-4, with D tentatively TRBD1 (5 bases). The germline V gene has CDR1 ENHRY and CDR2 SYGVKD. This CDR3 comprises 15 residues. V dropped 0 bases and J dropped 8 bases, with 13 bases sitting between them.

This CDR3 reads CASSSGQDWSPLHF. The CDR3 DNA sequence: TGTGCCAGTAGTTCGGGACAGGATTGGTCACCCCTCCACTTT. The gene calls are TRBV19 and TRBJ1-6; 8 bases are shared with TRBD1. Losses at the gene ends were 5 bases for V and 10 bases for J; bases not matched to a gene: 7. This CDR3 is 14 amino acids long. Germline V gives CDR1 LNHDA, CDR2 SQIVND (reference sequence).

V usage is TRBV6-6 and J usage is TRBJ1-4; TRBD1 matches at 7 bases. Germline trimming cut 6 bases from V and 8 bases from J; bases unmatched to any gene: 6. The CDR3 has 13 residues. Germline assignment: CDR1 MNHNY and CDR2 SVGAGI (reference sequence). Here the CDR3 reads CASSTRGLEKLFF. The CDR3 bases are TGTGCCAGCAGCACAAGGGGGCTAGAAAAACTGTTTTTT.

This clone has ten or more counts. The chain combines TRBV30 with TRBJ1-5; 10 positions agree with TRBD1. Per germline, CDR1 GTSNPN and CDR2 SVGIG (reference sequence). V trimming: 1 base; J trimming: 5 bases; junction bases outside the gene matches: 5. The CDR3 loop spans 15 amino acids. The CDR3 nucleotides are TGTGCCTGGAGTGCCCGGGACAGGGGAGATCAGCCCCAGCATTTT. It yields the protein CAWSARDRGDQPQHF.

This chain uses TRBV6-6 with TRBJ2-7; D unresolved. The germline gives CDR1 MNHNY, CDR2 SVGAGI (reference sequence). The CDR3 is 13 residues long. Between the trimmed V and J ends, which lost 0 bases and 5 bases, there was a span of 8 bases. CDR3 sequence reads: CASSYSEINEQYF. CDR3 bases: TGTGCCAGCAGTTACTCGGAGATCAACGAGCAGTACTTC.

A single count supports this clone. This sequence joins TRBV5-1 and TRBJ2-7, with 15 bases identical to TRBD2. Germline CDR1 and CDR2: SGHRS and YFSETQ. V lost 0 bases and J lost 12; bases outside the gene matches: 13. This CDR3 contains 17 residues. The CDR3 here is CASSLAHRTSGRAVRYF. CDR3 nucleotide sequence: TGCGCCAGCAGCTTGGCCCACCGGACTAGCGGGAGGGCCGTTCGGTACTTC.

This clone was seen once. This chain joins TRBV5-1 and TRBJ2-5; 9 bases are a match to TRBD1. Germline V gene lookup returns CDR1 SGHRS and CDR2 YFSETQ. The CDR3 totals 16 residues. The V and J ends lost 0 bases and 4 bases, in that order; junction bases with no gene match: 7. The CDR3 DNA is TGCGCCAGCAGCTTGGCCCGACAGGGGGTTAGAGAGACCCAGTACTTC. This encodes CASSLARQGVRETQYF.

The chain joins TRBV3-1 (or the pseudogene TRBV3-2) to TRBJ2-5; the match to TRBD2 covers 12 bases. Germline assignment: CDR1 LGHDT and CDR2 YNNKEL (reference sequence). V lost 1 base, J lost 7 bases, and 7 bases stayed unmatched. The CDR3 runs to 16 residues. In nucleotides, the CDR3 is TGTGCCAGCAGCCAAGGGGCGACTAGCGGGGGAGGGACCCAGTACTTC. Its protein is CASSQGATSGGGTQYF.

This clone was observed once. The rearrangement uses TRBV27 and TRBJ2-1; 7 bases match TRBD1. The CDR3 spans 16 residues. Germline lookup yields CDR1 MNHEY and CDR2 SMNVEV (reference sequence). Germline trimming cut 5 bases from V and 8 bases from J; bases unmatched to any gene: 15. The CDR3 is CASSLPGQTLFDEQFF. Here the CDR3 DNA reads TGTGCCAGCAGTCTACCGGGACAGACCCTATTCGATGAGCAGTTCTTC.

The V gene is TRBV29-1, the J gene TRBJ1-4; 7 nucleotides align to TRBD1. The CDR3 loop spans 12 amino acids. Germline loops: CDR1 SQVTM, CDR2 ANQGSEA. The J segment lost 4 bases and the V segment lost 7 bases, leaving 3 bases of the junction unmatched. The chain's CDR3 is CSAGQHNEKLFF. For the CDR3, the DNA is TGCAGCGCGGGACAGCATAATGAAAAACTGTTTTTT. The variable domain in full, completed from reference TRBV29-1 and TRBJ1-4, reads SAVISQKPSRDICQRGTSLTIQCQVDSQVTMMFWYRQQPGQSLTLIATANQGSEATYESGFVIDKFPISRPNLTFSTLTVSNMSPEDSSIYLCSAGQHNEKLFFGSGTQLSVL.

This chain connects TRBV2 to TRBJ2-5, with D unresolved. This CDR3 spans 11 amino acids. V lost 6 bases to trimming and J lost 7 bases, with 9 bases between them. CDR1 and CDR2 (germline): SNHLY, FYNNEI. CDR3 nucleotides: TGTGCCAGCAGCGAGCGAGGGACCCAGTACTTC. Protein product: CASSERGTQYF.

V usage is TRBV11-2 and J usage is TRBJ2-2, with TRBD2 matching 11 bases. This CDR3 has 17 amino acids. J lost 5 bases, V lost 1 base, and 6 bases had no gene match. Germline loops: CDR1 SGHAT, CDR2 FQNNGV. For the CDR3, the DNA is TGTGCCAGCAGCTTAGGGAGACTAGCGGGAAAGACCGGGGAGCTGTTTTTT. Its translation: CASSLGRLAGKTGELFF.

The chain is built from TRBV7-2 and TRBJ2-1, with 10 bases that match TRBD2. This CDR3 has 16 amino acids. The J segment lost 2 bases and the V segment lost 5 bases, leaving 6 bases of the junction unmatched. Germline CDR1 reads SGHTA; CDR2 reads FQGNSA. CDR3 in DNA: TGTGCCAGCAGCCAAAGAGCGGGAGGGGCCTACAATGAGCAGTTCTTC. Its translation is CASSQRAGGAYNEQFF. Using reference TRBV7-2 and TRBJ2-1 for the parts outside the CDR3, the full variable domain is GAGVSQSPSNKVTEKGKDVELRCDPISGHTALYWYRQSLGQGLEFLIYFQGNSAPDKSGLPSDRFSAERTGGSVSTLTIQRTQQEDSAVYLCASSQRAGGAYNEQFFGPGTRLTVL.

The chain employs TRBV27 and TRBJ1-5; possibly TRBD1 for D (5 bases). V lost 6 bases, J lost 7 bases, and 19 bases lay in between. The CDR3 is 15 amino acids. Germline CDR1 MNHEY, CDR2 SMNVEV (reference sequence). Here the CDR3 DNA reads TGTGCCAGCAGCCCTGGGGTCAGGGTTGGACAGCCCCAGCATTTT. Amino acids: CASSPGVRVGQPQHF.

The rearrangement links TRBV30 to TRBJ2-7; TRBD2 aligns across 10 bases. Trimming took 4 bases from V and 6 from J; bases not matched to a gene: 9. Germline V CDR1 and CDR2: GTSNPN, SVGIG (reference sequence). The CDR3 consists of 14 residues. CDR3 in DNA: TGTGCCTGGAAAAGCGGGGGGGCGGAGGGCGAGCAGTACTTC. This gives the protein CAWKSGGAEGEQYF.

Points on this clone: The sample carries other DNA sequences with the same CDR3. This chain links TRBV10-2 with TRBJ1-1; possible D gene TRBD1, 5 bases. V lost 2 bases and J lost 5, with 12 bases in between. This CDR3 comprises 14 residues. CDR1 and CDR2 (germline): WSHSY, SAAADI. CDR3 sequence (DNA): TGCGCCAGCAGTGAGGGGGGGGGTCGGACTGAAGCTTTCTTT. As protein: CASSEGGGRTEAFF.

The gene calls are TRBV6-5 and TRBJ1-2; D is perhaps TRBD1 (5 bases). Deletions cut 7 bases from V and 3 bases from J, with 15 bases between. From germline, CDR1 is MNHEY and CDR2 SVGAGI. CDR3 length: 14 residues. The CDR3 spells CASIKGPRDYGYTF. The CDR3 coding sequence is TGTGCCAGCATCAAGGGCCCCAGGGACTATGGCTACACCTTC.

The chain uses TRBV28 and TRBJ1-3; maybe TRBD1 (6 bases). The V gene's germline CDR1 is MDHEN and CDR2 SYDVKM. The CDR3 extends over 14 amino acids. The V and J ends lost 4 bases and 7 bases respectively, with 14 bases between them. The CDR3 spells CASSYTGPGNTIYF. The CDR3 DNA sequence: TGTGCCAGCAGTTACACAGGGCCAGGGAACACCATATATTTT.

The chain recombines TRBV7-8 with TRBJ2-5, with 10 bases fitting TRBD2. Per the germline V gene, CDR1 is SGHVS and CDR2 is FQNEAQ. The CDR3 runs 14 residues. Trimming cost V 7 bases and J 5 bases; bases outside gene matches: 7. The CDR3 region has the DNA TGTGCCAGCACCTTGACTAGCGGGTGGGAGACCCAGTACTTC. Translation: CASTLTSGWETQYF.

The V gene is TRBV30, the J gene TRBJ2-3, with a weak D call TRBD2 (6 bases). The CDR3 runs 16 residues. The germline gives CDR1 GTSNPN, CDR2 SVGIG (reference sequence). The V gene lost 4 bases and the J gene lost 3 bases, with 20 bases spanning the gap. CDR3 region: CAWTDLGLGATDTQYF. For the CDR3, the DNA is TGTGCCTGGACCGACTTGGGACTCGGGGCAACAGATACGCAGTATTTT.

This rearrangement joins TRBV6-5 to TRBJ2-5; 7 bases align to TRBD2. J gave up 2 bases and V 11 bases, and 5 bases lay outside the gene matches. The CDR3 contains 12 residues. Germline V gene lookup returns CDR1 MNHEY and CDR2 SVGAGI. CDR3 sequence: CAVTSAQETQYF. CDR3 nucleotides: TGTGCCGTTACTAGCGCGCAAGAGACCCAGTACTTC.

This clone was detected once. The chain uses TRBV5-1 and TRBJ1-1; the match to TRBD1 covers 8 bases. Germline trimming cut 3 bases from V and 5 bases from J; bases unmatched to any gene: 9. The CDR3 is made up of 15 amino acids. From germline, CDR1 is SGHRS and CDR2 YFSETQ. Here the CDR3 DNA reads TGCGCCAGCAGCTCCGGACAGGGAGGGGGGACTGAAGCTTTCTTT. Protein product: CASSSGQGGGTEAFF. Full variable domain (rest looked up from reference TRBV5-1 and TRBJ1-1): KAGVTQTPRYLIKTRGQQVTLSCSPISGHRSVSWYQQTPGQGLQFLFEYFSETQRNKGNFPGRFSGRQFSNSRSEMNVSTLELGDSALYLCASSSGQGGGTEAFFGQGTRLTVV.

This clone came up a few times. CDR3 loop: CASSEGGGVYGYTF. DNA for the CDR3: TGTGCCAGCAGCGAAGGAGGGGGGGTCTATGGCTACACCTTC. The V and J genes are TRBV9 and TRBJ1-2, with D tentatively TRBD1 (6 bases). The CDR3 runs 14 residues. Deletions cut 3 bases from V and 4 bases from J, with 13 bases between. Germline lookup yields CDR1 SGDLS and CDR2 YYNGEE. The variable domain in full, with the rest retrieved from reference TRBV9 and TRBJ1-2, is DSGVTQTPKHLITATGQRVTLRCSPRSGDLSVYWYQQSLDQGLQFLIQYYNGEERAKGNILERFSAQQFPDLHSELNLSSLELGDSALYFCASSEGGGVYGYTFGSGTRLTVV.

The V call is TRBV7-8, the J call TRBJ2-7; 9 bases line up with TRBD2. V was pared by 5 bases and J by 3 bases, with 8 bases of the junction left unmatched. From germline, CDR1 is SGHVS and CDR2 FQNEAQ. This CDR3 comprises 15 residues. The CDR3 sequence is CASSPASGINYEQYF. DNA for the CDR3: TGTGCCAGCAGCCCCGCTAGCGGGATAAACTACGAGCAGTACTTC. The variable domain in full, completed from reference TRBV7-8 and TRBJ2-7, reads GAGVSQSPRYKVAKRGQDVALRCDPISGHVSLFWYQQALGQGPEFLTYFQNEAQLDKSGLPSDRFFAERPEGSVSTLKIQRTQQEDSAVYLCASSPASGINYEQYFGPGTRLTVT.

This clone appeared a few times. The DNA for the CDR3 is TGTGCCAGCAGCAAACCCGGGACAGGGGCCTACGAGCAGTACTTC. This encodes CASSKPGTGAYEQYF. This chain joins TRBV7-9 and TRBJ2-7; 10 nucleotides agree with TRBD1. The V gene end was trimmed by 5 bases and the J gene end by 2 bases; junction bases not matched to a gene: 6. CDR3 length: 15 amino acids. In germline, CDR1 is SEHNR, CDR2 FQNEAQ (reference sequence).

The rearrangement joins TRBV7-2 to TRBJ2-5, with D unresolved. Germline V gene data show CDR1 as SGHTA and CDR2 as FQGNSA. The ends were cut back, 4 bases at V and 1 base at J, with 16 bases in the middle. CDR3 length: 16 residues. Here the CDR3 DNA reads TGTGCCAGCAGCTCGGTCCGCCCCTTTTTCCAAGAGACCCAGTACTTC. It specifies CASSSVRPFFQETQYF.

CDR3 protein: CASSAAGTSGANEQFF. The CDR3 bases are TGTGCCAGCAGCGCTGCCGGGACTAGCGGGGCCAATGAGCAGTTCTTC. This sequence joins TRBV4-2 and TRBJ2-1; 13 bases are shared with TRBD2. V lost 5 bases to trimming and J lost 6 bases; unmatched junction nucleotides: 7. The CDR3 contains 16 residues. The germline V gene encodes CDR1 LGHNA and CDR2 YNFKEQ.

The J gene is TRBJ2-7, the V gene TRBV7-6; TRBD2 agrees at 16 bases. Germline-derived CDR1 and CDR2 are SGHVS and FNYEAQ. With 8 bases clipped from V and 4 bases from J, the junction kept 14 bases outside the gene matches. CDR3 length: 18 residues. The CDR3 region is CASSLLGLAGGASYEQYF. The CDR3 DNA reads TGTGCCAGCTCACTACTGGGACTAGCGGGAGGGGCCAGTTACGAGCAGTACTTC.